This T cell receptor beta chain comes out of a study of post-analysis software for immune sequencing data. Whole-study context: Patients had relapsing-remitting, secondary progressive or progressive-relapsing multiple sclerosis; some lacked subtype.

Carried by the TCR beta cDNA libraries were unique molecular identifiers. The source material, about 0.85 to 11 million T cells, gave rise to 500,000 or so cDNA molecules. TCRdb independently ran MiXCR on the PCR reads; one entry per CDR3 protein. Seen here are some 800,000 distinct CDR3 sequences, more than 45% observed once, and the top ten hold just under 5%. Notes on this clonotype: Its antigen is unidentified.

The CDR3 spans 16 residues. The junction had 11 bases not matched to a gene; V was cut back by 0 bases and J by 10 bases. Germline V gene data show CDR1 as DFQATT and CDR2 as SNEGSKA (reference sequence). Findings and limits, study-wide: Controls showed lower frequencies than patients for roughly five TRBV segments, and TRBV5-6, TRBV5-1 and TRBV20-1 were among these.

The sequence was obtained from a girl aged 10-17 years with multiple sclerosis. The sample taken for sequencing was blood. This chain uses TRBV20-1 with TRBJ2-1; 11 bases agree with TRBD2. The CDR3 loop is CSARDLGLAECREQFF. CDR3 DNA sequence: TGCAGTGCTAGAGATCTGGGACTAGCGGAATGCCGGGAGCAGTTCTTC.